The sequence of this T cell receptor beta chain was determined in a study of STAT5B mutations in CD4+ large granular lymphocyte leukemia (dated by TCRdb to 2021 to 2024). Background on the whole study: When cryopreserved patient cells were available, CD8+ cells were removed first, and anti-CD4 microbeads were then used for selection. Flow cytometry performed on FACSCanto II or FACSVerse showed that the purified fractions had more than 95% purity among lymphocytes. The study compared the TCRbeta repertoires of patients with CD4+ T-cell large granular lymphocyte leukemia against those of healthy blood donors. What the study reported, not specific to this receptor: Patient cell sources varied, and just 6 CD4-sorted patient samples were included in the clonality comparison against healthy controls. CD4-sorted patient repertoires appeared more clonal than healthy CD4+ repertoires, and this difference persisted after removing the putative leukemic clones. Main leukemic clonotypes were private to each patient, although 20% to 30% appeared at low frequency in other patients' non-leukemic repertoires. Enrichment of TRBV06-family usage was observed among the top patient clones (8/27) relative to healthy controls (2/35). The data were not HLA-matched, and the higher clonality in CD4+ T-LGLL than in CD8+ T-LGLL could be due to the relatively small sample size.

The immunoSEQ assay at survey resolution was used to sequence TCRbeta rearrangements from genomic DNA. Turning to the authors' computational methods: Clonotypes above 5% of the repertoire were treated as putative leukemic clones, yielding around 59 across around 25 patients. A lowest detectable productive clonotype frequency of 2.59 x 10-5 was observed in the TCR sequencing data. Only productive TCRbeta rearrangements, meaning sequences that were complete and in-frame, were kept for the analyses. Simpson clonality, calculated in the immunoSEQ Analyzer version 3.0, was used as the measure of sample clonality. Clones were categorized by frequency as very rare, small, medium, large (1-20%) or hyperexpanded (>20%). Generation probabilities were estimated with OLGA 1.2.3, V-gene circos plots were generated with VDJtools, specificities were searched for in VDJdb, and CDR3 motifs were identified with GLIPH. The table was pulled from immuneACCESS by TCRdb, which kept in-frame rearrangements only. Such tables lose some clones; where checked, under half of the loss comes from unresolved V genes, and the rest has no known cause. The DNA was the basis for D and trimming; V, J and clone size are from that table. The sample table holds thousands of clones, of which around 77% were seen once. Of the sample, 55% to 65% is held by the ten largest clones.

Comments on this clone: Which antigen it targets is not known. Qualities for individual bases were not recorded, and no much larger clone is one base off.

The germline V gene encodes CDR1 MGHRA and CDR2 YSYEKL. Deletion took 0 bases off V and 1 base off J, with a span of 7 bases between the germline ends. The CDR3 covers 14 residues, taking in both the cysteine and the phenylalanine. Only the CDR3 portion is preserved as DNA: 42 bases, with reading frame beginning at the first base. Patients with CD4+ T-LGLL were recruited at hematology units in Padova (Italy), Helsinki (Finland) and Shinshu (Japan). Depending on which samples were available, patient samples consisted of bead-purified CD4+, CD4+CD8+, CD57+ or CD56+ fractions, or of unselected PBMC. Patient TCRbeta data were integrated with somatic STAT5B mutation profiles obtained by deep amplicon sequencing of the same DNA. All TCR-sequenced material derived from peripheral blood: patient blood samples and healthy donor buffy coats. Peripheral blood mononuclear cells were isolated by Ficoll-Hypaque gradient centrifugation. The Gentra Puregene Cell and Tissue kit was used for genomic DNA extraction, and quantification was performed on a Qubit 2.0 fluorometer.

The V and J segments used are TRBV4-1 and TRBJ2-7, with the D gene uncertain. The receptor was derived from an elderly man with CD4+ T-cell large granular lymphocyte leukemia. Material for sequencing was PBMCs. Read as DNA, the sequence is TGCGCCAGCAGCCAAGATCCGGGTTCCTACGAGCAGTACTTC. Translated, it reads CASSQDPGSYEQYF.